This T cell receptor beta chain was obtained from a study of glioma-infiltrating T cells. TCR alpha and beta CDR3 regions were amplified from RNA using iRepertoire nested multiplex PCR. MiXCR, run by TCRdb on the multiplex PCR reads, gives a single entry per CDR3 protein. The table lists over 70,000 distinct CDR3 sequences, 20% to 25% of them singletons. The junction had 17 bases not matched to a gene; V was cut back by 4 bases and J by 12 bases. The CDR3 has 16 amino acids. Germline V gene data show CDR1 as SGHVS and CDR2 as FNYEAQ. This clonotype was recorded at least ten times. Its antigen remains unidentified. Whole-study findings and limits: Only very few CDR3 sequences appeared in both tissue and blood.

What was sequenced was glioma tissue, nonneoplastic brain tissue, or PBMCs (not recorded which). The chain is built from TRBV7-6 and TRBJ2-1; 8 nucleotides match TRBD1. The origin of this receptor is a human donor with low-grade glioma or glioblastoma, undergoing nonglioma brain surgery, or in good health (not recorded which). DNA of the CDR3: TGTGCCAGCAGCTCGAGGGGGGACAGGCGGGGCCCTAGGCAGTTCTTC. Amino acid sequence: CASSSRGDRRGPRQFF.